A few counts support the clone carrying this T cell receptor (beta chain). What it recognizes is unknown. The source of the sample is a study of blood T cells in healthy people across ages. Study results and limitations: Those diversity estimates obtained from one million T cells were thought to be underestimates.

Combining a sample-barcoded 5' primer with a J-beta primer mix, a second PCR ran for about 7 to 12 cycles. TCRdb analysed the 5' RACE reads with MiXCR anew, one entry per CDR3 protein. Of about 1.4 million distinct CDR3 sequences in the sample, roughly 60% were seen once. With 0 bases removed from V and 6 bases from J, the gap between germline ends came to 17 bases. There are 16 residues in the CDR3. Germline CDR1 MNHNY, CDR2 SVGAGI (reference sequence). The receptor was derived from a man between 18 and 29 years old in good health. Input material: blood. V gene TRBV6-6 combines with J gene TRBJ1-2; D remains unclear. The CDR3 loop reads CASSYSGRLDPNGYTF. The DNA of the CDR3 is TGTGCCAGCAGTTACTCAGGGAGGCTCGATCCCAATGGCTACACCTTC.